These T cell receptor beta chains were read from a single sample in a study of STAT5B mutations in CD4+ large granular lymphocyte leukemia. Only in-frame clones appear in the TCRdb table, and some are missing; sequencing was by immunoSEQ multiplex PCR. The sample shows around 30,000 clones, 70% to 75% of them seen only once. The sequenced sample was CD4+ T cells from blood buffy coats. These receptors all come from a human donor in good health. CDR3s include the opening cysteine and the closing phenylalanine or tryptophan. The D gene is left open where the match is weak. Some rows mark clone size as missing; the rest say once, few, many or name a class of expanded clone.

-	TRBV6-1	few	TRBJ1-1	CASSARDTTSNTEAFF
-	TRBV7-9	-	TRBJ2-1	CASSSYRDNEQFF
-	TRBV4-1	-	TRBJ2-2	CASSQEVASPTGELFF
-	TRBV5-5	-	TRBJ1-5	CASSWGGNSNQPQHF
-	TRBV4-3	once	TRBJ1-4	CASSQGSGSGNEKLFF
TRBD2	TRBV7-2	-	TRBJ2-5	CASSLTSGSRETQYF
-	TRBV5-1	-	TRBJ2-5	CASSPESGTQYF
TRBD2	TRBV13	-	TRBJ2-3	CASSLVGLAGVTDTQYF
TRBD1	TRBV7-2	once	TRBJ2-1	CASSFRTGASNEQFF
-	TRBV2	-	TRBJ1-2	CASSADSNYGYTF
-	TRBV7-9	few	TRBJ1-1	CASSFLGRNGEAFF
-	TRBV30	-	TRBJ2-7	CAWIHGYEQYF
-	TRBV30	few	TRBJ1-4	CAWSRTNEKLFF
-	TRBV28	-	TRBJ2-1	CASSLSSGLGSSYNEQFF
-	TRBV6-6	-	TRBJ1-1	CASSYSIAGPTEAFF
TRBD2	TRBV5-6	-	TRBJ2-6	CASSIDRGGAGANVLTF
-	TRBV30	-	TRBJ2-7	CAWSVRGPYEQYF
-	TRBV28	-	TRBJ2-4	CASSLFGAGGDIQYF
TRBD2	TRBV10-3	-	TRBJ2-7	CAISTSGSIDEQYF
-	TRBV7-2	-	TRBJ2-1	CASSLEGGYRNEQFF
-	TRBV14	-	TRBJ1-2	CASSPGYRYGYTF
TRBD2	TRBV15	-	TRBJ2-5	CATSRTSGFQETQYF
TRBD2	TRBV18	-	TRBJ2-2	CASSPLPGLAGPANTGELFF
-	TRBV7-3	-	TRBJ1-3	CASRVRRMSSGNTIYF
TRBD2	TRBV30	few	TRBJ2-7	CAWTPPGAGVREQYF
-	TRBV4-3	-	TRBJ1-2	CASSQGGLGVYGYTF
-	TRBV10-1	few	TRBJ2-7	CASSRGSSEQYF
TRBD1	TRBV5-1	once	TRBJ2-7	CASRPGTGQYEQYF
-	TRBV9	once	TRBJ1-4	CASSALGARGEKLFF
-	TRBV18	-	TRBJ1-4	CASSPAGKSPTNEKLFF
-	TRBV2	-	TRBJ2-3	CASKLVYGTDTQYF
TRBD2	TRBV28	-	TRBJ2-6	CASRKPGLASSGANVLTF
TRBD2	TRBV5-1	-	TRBJ2-3	CASHAGGFPDTQYF
-	TRBV11-2	-	TRBJ2-7	CASSLVGQNEQYF
-	TRBV27	-	TRBJ2-6	CASSLAGANVLTF
-	TRBV4-2	few	TRBJ1-5	CASSQEVGQPQHF